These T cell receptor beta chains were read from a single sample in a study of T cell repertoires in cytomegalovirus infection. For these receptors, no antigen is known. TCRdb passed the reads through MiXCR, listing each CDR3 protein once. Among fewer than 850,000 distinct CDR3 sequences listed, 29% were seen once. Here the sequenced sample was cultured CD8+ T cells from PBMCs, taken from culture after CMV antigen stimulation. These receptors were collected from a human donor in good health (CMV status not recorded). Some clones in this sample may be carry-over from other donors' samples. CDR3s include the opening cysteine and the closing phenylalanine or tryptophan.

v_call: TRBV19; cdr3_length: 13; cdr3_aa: CASRVGQTDTQYF
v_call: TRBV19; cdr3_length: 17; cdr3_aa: CASSTRDRLATNENLFF
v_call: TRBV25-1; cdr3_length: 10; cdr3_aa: CASKGDRAFF
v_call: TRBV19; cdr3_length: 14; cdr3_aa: CASQRGSEGYGYTF
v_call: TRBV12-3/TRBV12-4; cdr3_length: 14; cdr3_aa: CASGRGRWTDTQYF
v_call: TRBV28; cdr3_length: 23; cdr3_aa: CASSFVGGVGNQFRNPSTDTQYF
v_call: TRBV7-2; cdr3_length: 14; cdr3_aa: CASSSSGALNEQFF
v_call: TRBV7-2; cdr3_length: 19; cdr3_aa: CASATGGGSGKWYQETQYF
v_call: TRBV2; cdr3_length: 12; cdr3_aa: CASQWNTGELFF
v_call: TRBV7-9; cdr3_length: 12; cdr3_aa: CASTRSGNEQFF
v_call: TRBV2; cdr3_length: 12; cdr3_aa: CASSESISEQFF
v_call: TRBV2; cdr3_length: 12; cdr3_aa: CASTRYQETQYF
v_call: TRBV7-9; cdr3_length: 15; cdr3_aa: CASSVDRGLGAPLHF
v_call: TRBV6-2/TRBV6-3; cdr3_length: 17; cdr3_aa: CASTHRDRPNSGNTIYF
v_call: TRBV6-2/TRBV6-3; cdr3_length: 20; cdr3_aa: CASRGIIKTSGASLYNEQFF
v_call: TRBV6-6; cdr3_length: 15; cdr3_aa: CASSYLAGGNHEQYF
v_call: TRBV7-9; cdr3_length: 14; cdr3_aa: CASSRTGVSEKLFF